What follows describes a single T cell receptor beta chain. The CDR3 extends over 14 amino acids. V was pared by 4 bases and J by 5 bases, with 15 bases between. CDR1 is ENHRY and CDR2 is SYGVKD in the germline V gene. These data come from a study of human T cells and chemical hapten exposure. Overall study: An area of 2 cm by 2 cm on upper inner arm skin received 2% DPC for sensitization.

The time point: patch test 3, about 24 weeks after DPC sensitization. Treatment: therapeutic diphenylcyclopropenone sensitization with weekly scalp DPC. Before extraction, the whole blood was not fractionated, and total RNA was taken from it. TCRdb fed the RACE reads into MiXCR, producing one record per CDR3 protein. The sample includes around 40,000 distinct CDR3 sequences, 12% seen only once; the top ten take around 2.5%. The origin of this receptor is a woman in her thirties or forties with alopecia areata. Some clones in this sample may be carry-over from other donors' samples. Material: whole blood, obtained in connection with sensitization to the hapten diphenylcyclopropenone (DPC). This rearrangement joins TRBV10-3 to TRBJ2-7; D is possibly TRBD1 (5 bases). CDR3 nucleotides: TGTGCCATCAGTGTGGGCCTCGGACACCACGAGCAGTACTTC. It codes for CAISVGLGHHEQYF.